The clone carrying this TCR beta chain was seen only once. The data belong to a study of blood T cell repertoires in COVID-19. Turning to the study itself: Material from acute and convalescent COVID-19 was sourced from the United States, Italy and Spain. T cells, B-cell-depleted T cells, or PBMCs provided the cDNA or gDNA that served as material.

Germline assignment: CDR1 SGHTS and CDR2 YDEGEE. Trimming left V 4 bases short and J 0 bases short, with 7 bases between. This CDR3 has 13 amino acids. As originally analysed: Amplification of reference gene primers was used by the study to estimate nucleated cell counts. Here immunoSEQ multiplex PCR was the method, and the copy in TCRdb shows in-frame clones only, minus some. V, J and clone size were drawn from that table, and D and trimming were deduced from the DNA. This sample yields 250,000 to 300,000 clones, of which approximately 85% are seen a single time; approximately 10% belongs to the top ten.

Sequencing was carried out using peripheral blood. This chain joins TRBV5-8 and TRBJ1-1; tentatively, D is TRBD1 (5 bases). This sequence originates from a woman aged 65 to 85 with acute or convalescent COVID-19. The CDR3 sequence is CASSLTVNTEAFF. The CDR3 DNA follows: TGTGCCAGCAGCCTGACAGTGAACACTGAAGCTTTCTTT.